The 18 T cell receptor beta chains below were found in one sample sequenced in a study of T cells in Graves' hyperthyroidism and ophthalmopathy. RNA transcripts provided the source from which TCR beta CDR3 regions were amplified. The HTBI primer set was used in a first-round RT-PCR of the TCR CDR3. TCRdb analysed the multiplex PCR reads with MiXCR anew, one entry per CDR3 protein. There are about 420,000 distinct CDR3 sequences in the sample; approximately 14% occur only once, and 5.3% lies in the top ten. The sample taken for sequencing was blood. The receptors were gathered from a woman under 30 with Graves' hyperthyroidism.

This clonotype was recorded at least ten times. The rearrangement uses TRBV28 and TRBJ1-5; TRBD1 might be the D (5 bases). CDR3 length: 19 residues. The V gene lost 1 base and the J gene lost 0 bases, with 19 bases spanning the gap. Germline CDR1 is MDHEN and CDR2 is SYDVKM. In nucleotides, the CDR3 is TGTGCCAGCAGTTTATACAGTATAACAGGTTCCTATAGCAATCAGCCCCAGCATTTT. Translating it yields CASSLYSITGSYSNQPQHF.

The V call is TRBV19, the J call TRBJ2-7; the match to TRBD2 covers 9 bases. CDR3 length: 15 amino acids. Looked up from germline, CDR1 is LNHDA and CDR2 is SQIVND (reference sequence). The V gene end was trimmed by 3 bases and the J gene end by 2 bases; junction bases not matched to a gene: 5. The CDR3 loop reads CASSISASGTYEQYF. As DNA, the CDR3 is TGTGCCAGTAGTATCTCCGCTAGCGGGACCTACGAGCAGTACTTC.

This clonotype was counted ten times or more. V is TRBV5-1 and J is TRBJ2-7; D not certain. CDR1 is SGHRS and CDR2 is YFSETQ in the germline V gene. The CDR3 runs to 15 residues. Trimming took 4 bases from V and 2 from J, leaving 16 bases between them. CDR3 coding DNA: TGCGCCAGCAGCCCAGATGGCAACAATCCCTACGAGCAGTACTTC. It specifies CASSPDGNNPYEQYF.

In its sample, this clonotype was seen many times. The chain recombines TRBV28 with TRBJ1-1; D possibly corresponds to TRBD1 (5 bases). Germline V gene sequence: CDR1 MDHEN, CDR2 SYDVKM. V gave up 6 bases and J gave up 3 bases, with 14 bases separating them. This CDR3 has 14 amino acids. The CDR3 region has the DNA TGTGCCAGCAGCCCCCCTAGGGGCTACACTGAAGCTTTCTTT. This sequence encodes CASSPPRGYTEAFF.

This clonotype showed up many times. The chain uses TRBV30 and TRBJ2-1; the D gene is possibly TRBD2 (5 bases). The CDR3 runs to 13 residues. Trimming stripped 3 bases from V and 4 bases from J, with 10 bases between. Germline V gives CDR1 GTSNPN, CDR2 SVGIG (reference sequence). As DNA, the CDR3 is TGTGCCTGGAGAGCGGTACCATACAATGAGCAGTTCTTC. This sequence encodes CAWRAVPYNEQFF.

The chain uses TRBV24-1 and TRBJ2-5, with D hard to call. CDR3 size: 12 residues. The germline V gene encodes CDR1 KGHDR and CDR2 SFDVKD. V lost 4 bases to trimming and J lost 10 bases, with 12 bases between them. The CDR3 sequence is CATSDPGRSQYF. The CDR3 coding sequence is TGTGCCACCAGTGACCCAGGACGTAGCCAGTACTTC.

This clonotype was detected ten times or more. The V gene is TRBV2, the J gene TRBJ2-1, with 8 bases fitting TRBD2. The CDR3 consists of 16 residues. V was clipped by 1 base and J by 7 bases; unmatched bases: 9. Germline V gives CDR1 SNHLY, CDR2 FYNNEI. The CDR3 nucleotides are TGTGCCAGCAGTGAAGGCTACAGCGGGAGAAAAAATGAGCAGTTCTTC. Its protein product is CASSEGYSGRKNEQFF.

This clonotype occurred a few times. This rearrangement joins TRBV29-1 to TRBJ2-3; 8 bases are a match to TRBD2. The germline V gene has CDR1 SQVTM and CDR2 ANQGSEA. The CDR3 extends over 13 amino acids. V lost 4 bases and J lost 5; bases outside the gene matches: 5. The CDR3 here is CSVAGLAGDTQYF. The CDR3 nucleotides read TGCAGCGTTGCAGGGCTAGCGGGAGATACGCAGTATTTT.

About this clonotype itself: The germline gene is not matched at one end of the junction; a read error may be the cause. The chain joins TRBV28 to TRBJ2-7; D is possibly TRBD2 (5 bases). The germline V gene encodes CDR1 MDHEN and CDR2 SYDVKM. The CDR3 loop spans 15 amino acids. Written as DNA, the CDR3 is TGTGCCAGCAGTTCCATTGAGGGTCGCTCCTACGGGCAGTACTTC. It is translated as CASSSIEGRSYGQYF.

This clonotype was counted only a few times. The chain has TRBV25-1 and TRBJ2-5; perhaps TRBD2 as D (5 bases). Trimming took 4 bases from V and 5 from J, leaving 11 bases between them. Germline V gene lookup returns CDR1 MGHDK and CDR2 SYGVNS. The CDR3 runs to 13 residues. In DNA, the CDR3 is TGTGCCAGCAGTGCTTGGGGAGAGGAGACCCAGTACTTC. Translation: CASSAWGEETQYF.

This clonotype was seen many times. The V gene is TRBV6-2 or TRBV6-3, the J gene TRBJ1-5; D ambiguous. The CDR3 spans 15 residues. Germline values: CDR1 MNHEY, CDR2 SVGEGT. Trimming stripped 0 bases from V and 7 bases from J, with 13 bases between. CDR3 DNA: TGTGCCAGCAGTTACTCGGTCTGGGATTTACAGCCCCAGCATTTT. It is translated as CASSYSVWDLQPQHF.

There are many counts of this clonotype. V usage is TRBV5-5 and J usage is TRBJ2-1; no reliable D call. V lost 7 bases to trimming and J lost 3 bases, with 2 bases between them. CDR3 size: 10 residues. Germline V gives CDR1 SGHKS, CDR2 YYEKEE (reference sequence). As DNA, the CDR3 is TGTGCCAGCGGCTACAATGAGCAGTTCTTC. It yields the protein CASGYNEQFF. Supplemented by reference TRBV5-5 and TRBJ2-1, the full variable domain reads DAGVTQSPTHLIKTRGQQVTLRCSPISGHKSVSWYQQVLGQGPQFIFQYYEKEERGRGNFPDRFSARQFPNYSSELNVNALLLGDSALYLCASGYNEQFFGPGTRLTVL.

This clonotype was seen a few times. V usage is TRBV25-1 and J usage is TRBJ2-1; D gene unclear. Trimming left V 6 bases short and J 0 bases short, with 15 bases between. The CDR3 length is 16 residues. CDR1 and CDR2 from the germline V gene are MGHDK and SYGVNS. In DNA, the CDR3 is TGTGCCAGCAGCGCCCTTGGCGGTAGCTCCTACAATGAGCAGTTCTTC. Amino acid sequence: CASSALGGSSYNEQFF.

This clonotype was found many times. The chain joins TRBV5-1 to TRBJ2-3, with D perhaps being TRBD1 or TRBD2 (5 bases each). V was cut by 1 base and J by 3 bases, with 18 bases left in between. Germline V CDR1 and CDR2: SGHRS, YFSETQ. The CDR3 is 17 residues long. The CDR3 DNA reads TGCGCCAGCAGCTTGTCGGTCGAGGGGTTACTAACAGATACGCAGTATTTT. This sequence encodes CASSLSVEGLLTDTQYF.

The sample holds a few counts of this clonotype. The chain recombines TRBV25-1 with TRBJ2-3; the D gene is possibly TRBD2 (6 bases). V shed 3 bases and J shed 0 bases, with 10 bases lying between them. This CDR3 has 15 amino acids. Germline V gives CDR1 MGHDK, CDR2 SYGVNS. The CDR3 spells CASSEEGPSTDTQYF. CDR3 nucleotide sequence: TGTGCCAGCAGTGAGGAGGGGCCGAGCACAGATACGCAGTATTTT.

The chain has TRBV30 and TRBJ1-2; D is ambiguous. There are 12 residues in the CDR3. The ends were cut back, 2 bases at V and 6 bases at J, with 10 bases in the middle. From germline, CDR1 is GTSNPN and CDR2 SVGIG (reference sequence). CDR3 in DNA: TGTGCCTGGAGTAGCGCCGCGGATGGCTACACCTTC. It is translated as CAWSSAADGYTF.

The rearrangement uses TRBV5-6 and TRBJ1-6; the D is unclear. CDR1 SGHDT and CDR2 YYEEEE come from the germline V gene. The V end lost 1 base, the J end lost 9 bases, and 8 bases lay between the germline ends. This CDR3 has 13 residues. DNA for the CDR3: TGTGCCAGCAGCTTGAGCGGGATTTCACCCCTCCACTTT. This translates into CASSLSGISPLHF.

This rearrangement joins TRBV19 to TRBJ2-7; 7 nucleotides align to TRBD1. CDR1 LNHDA and CDR2 SQIVND come from the germline V gene (reference sequence). This CDR3 is built from 14 residues. J was trimmed by 0 bases and V by 6 bases; bases with no gene match: 5. The CDR3 nucleotides are TGTGCCAGTAGGCCGGGACAGCTCTCCTACGAGCAGTACTTC. This translates into CASRPGQLSYEQYF.